This TCR beta chain is drawn from a study of OX40 agonist ivuxolimab in advanced cancers. On the study more broadly: Ivuxolimab is an agonistic anti-OX40 (CD134) antibody, and patients were treated with it.

The CDR3 has 15 residues. V lost 0 bases, J lost 2 bases, and 11 bases lay in between. The germline V gene encodes CDR1 SGHRS and CDR2 YFSETQ. Measured with immunoSEQ multiplex PCR; TCRdb has only the in-frame clones, and not every one. The sample carries under 95,000 clones, approximately 89% recorded once. Study-wide points: Doses of 0.1 to 3.0 mg/kg were accompanied by clonal expansion of CD4+ and CD8+ blood T cells by week 6. Determination of antigen specificity was not performed for the expanded peripheral T cells.

Remarks on this clone: Its antigen is as yet unknown.

The clonotype originates from an adult with an advanced solid tumor such as melanoma, head and neck, liver or kidney cancer. Sequences were derived from CD4+ or CD8+ T cells sorted from blood, sampled in a trial of the OX40 agonist ivuxolimab. This chain connects TRBV5-1 to TRBJ2-5; possibly TRBD1 for D (6 bases). The CDR3, as DNA: TGCGCCAGCAGCTTGGTTGGGGGCTCGCAAGAGACCCAGTACTTC. It translates to CASSLVGGSQETQYF.